The rows below give T cell receptor beta chains drawn from one sample of a study of human T cells and chemical hapten exposure. TCRdb re-analysed the RACE reads in MiXCR, keeping a single row per CDR3 protein. The sample includes approximately 57,000 distinct CDR3 sequences, around 10% seen only once; the top ten take roughly 9.1%. The sequencing used whole blood, collected in connection with sensitization to the hapten diphenylcyclopropenone (DPC). The receptors derive from a man in his forties or fifties with alopecia areata. Some clones in this sample may be carry-over from other donors' samples. Both conserved end residues are part of each CDR3.

CDR3aa,j_gene,v_gene
CASSQVSSRSTDTQYF,TRBJ2-3,TRBV4-1
CASSSGLAGTYEQYF,TRBJ2-7,TRBV5-1
CASSSDISYSYEQYF,TRBJ2-7,TRBV28
CASSLMAGGTYEQYF,TRBJ2-7,TRBV7-2
CAISELDTQYF,TRBJ2-3,TRBV10-3
CASSVPGKAKNIQYF,TRBJ2-4,TRBV28
CASKPGQGAAKDYEQYF,TRBJ2-7,TRBV6-6
CASSYRGPYNEQFF,TRBJ2-1,TRBV28
CASNSGFTDSVSQYF,TRBJ2-3,TRBV12-3/TRBV12-4
CASSLEVGTQYF,TRBJ2-5,TRBV7-2
CASRFGLARIEQFF,TRBJ2-1,TRBV5-8
CASSMERENDYEQYF,TRBJ2-7,TRBV19
CASSARTGGYFGYGYTF,TRBJ1-2,TRBV6-1
CASSTGTGGAMNTEAFF,TRBJ1-1,TRBV5-1
CAWSHGGRIFYEQYF,TRBJ2-7,TRBV30
CASSPLGTSGRTDTQYF,TRBJ2-3,TRBV18
CASSSLSHEQFF,TRBJ2-1,TRBV7-2
CASSAIQSSYNEQFF,TRBJ2-1,TRBV5-1
CASRKRENTGELFF,TRBJ2-2,TRBV12-3/TRBV12-4
CASSSKDTQYF,TRBJ2-3,TRBV7-9
CSARAPRSALGRIWHEQFF,TRBJ2-1,TRBV20-1
CASSPGSGANVLTF,TRBJ2-6,TRBV7-3
CATSRAKGLDTYEQYF,TRBJ2-7,TRBV15
CASRVPPGELFF,TRBJ2-2,TRBV27
CASSFNQDLNTEAFF,TRBJ1-1,TRBV27
CASGLVLRQGGETQYF,TRBJ2-5,TRBV12-5
CANSLKGAYTGELFF,TRBJ2-2,TRBV12-3/TRBV12-4
CASSDPPSMLSYEQYF,TRBJ2-7,TRBV6-1
CASSYGSGSPETQYF,TRBJ2-5,TRBV6-2/TRBV6-3
CASSFGGRVAYNEQFF,TRBJ2-1,TRBV5-1
CASTLGGGLSNQPQHF,TRBJ1-5,TRBV6-6
CSAPRLAGVPGELFF,TRBJ2-2,TRBV20-1
CASSQDLGLAGGFGTGELFF,TRBJ2-2,TRBV4-1
CASSLPSAAANEQFF,TRBJ2-1,TRBV9
CASSPQESSYEQYF,TRBJ2-7,TRBV12-3/TRBV12-4
CASSQTGDQPQHF,TRBJ1-5,TRBV7-3
CASSSGQGNEQYF,.,TRBV7-3
CASSLAGSSYEQYF,TRBJ2-7,TRBV2
CSARAKGSWTEAFF,TRBJ1-1,TRBV20-1
CASSLLASGPYNEQFF,TRBJ2-1,TRBV7-8
CASSPTSGSDSEQFF,TRBJ2-1,TRBV7-3
CASSLSFTSTDTQYF,TRBJ2-3,TRBV27
CASSTHLSNNEQFF,TRBJ2-1,TRBV27
CASSPNEGGETQYF,TRBJ2-5,TRBV4-3
CSAGLAGGPEGGELFF,TRBJ2-2,TRBV20-1
CASRRYGSGDYGYTF,TRBJ1-2,TRBV2
CASSAEDRYETQYF,TRBJ2-5,TRBV9
CASSSQDRGVYGYTF,TRBJ1-2,TRBV7-9
CASSLRGYTGELFF,TRBJ2-2,TRBV5-4
CASSYDRGRTDTQYF,TRBJ2-3,TRBV6-6
CASSEFASGANVLTF,TRBJ2-6,TRBV2
CASSMDASSYEQYF,TRBJ2-7,TRBV5-1
CASSGEGYQPQHF,TRBJ1-5,TRBV7-2
CASSPWTGAVATEAFF,TRBJ1-1,TRBV14
CASSSMGGAKTQYF,TRBJ2-5,TRBV7-2
CASSPGVGTSSYEQYF,TRBJ2-7,TRBV9
CASSFQRDSSYNEQFF,TRBJ2-1,TRBV28
CASSSGPYTDTQYF,TRBJ2-3,TRBV27